This is a list of T cell receptor beta chains from one sample in a study of beta chain features in type 1 diabetes. Profiled with immunoSEQ multiplex PCR; TCRdb holds only in-frame clones, not every one. Of about 900,000 clones listed, under 20% are singletons. The sequenced sample was naive CD4+ T cells from blood. The source is a woman under 30 in good health. CDR3s leave out the opening cysteine and the closing phenylalanine or tryptophan. Each record gives: CDR3 protein, V gene, J gene.

CDR3 protein: ASSPRGKNIQY
V gene: TRBV7-9
J gene: TRBJ2-4

CDR3 protein: ASSPRTGETQY
V gene: TRBV18
J gene: TRBJ2-5

CDR3 protein: ASSFHPPEQETQY
V gene: TRBV18
J gene: TRBJ2-5

CDR3 protein: ASSLAAGQGSGYT
V gene: TRBV7-2
J gene: TRBJ1-2

CDR3 protein: ASSYSSPGYEQY
V gene: TRBV6-5
J gene: TRBJ2-7

CDR3 protein: SVGQGSFGYT
V gene: TRBV29-1
J gene: TRBJ1-2

CDR3 protein: AWSVRCRPQETQY
V gene: TRBV30
J gene: TRBJ2-5

CDR3 protein: ASSHRDRGVGLF
V gene: TRBV4-3
J gene: TRBJ1-4

CDR3 protein: ASSLVLAGDYEQF
V gene: TRBV5-1
J gene: TRBJ2-1

CDR3 protein: ASSPARSGRITDTQY
V gene: TRBV5-1
J gene: TRBJ2-3

CDR3 protein: ASSTRFEQF
V gene: TRBV19
J gene: TRBJ2-1

CDR3 protein: ASSEGSGLNTEAF
V gene: TRBV25-1
J gene: TRBJ1-1

CDR3 protein: ASSFQTGPYGYT
V gene: TRBV5-1
J gene: TRBJ1-2

CDR3 protein: ASSTRQGALAEAF
V gene: TRBV11-2
J gene: TRBJ1-1

CDR3 protein: ASSQGPLAPGINF
V gene: TRBV14
J gene: TRBJ2-1

CDR3 protein: ASSFPGGYRQF
V gene: TRBV6-5
J gene: TRBJ2-1

CDR3 protein: AISDSRGRADTQY
V gene: TRBV10-3
J gene: TRBJ2-3

CDR3 protein: ASSFPSAGERETQY
V gene: TRBV6-6
J gene: TRBJ2-5

CDR3 protein: ASSSGPITDTQY
V gene: TRBV5-1
J gene: TRBJ2-3

CDR3 protein: ASSRDGRAKNIQY
V gene: TRBV19
J gene: TRBJ2-4

CDR3 protein: ASSSLRSQEQY
V gene: TRBV2
J gene: TRBJ2-7

CDR3 protein: ASSPGFGQVGLWGQGIEAF
V gene: TRBV4-2
J gene: TRBJ1-1